One T cell receptor (beta chain) is described in this entry. The sample is drawn from a study of blood T cell repertoires in COVID-19. The germline V gene has CDR1 LNHDA and CDR2 SQIVND (reference sequence). The CDR3 runs 17 residues. Trimming removed 5 bases from V and 2 bases from J, with 18 bases in between. Produced via immunoSEQ multiplex PCR; TCRdb's table is partial and in-frame only. The table shows under 200,000 clones, with about 87% occurring only once. Sample: peripheral blood. The receptor was isolated from a man between 60 and 70 years old with COVID-19, enrolled during active disease. This chain uses TRBV19 with TRBJ2-2; D might be TRBD1 (6 bases). In nucleotides, the CDR3 is TGTGCCAGTAGTCCCAGAGCCGGGACATCCAACACCGGGGAGCTGTTTTTT. Protein sequence: CASSPRAGTSNTGELFF.